This paragraph covers one T cell receptor (beta chain) sequence. The data were taken from a study of shared clonotypes between healthy human individuals. The data were produced by immunoSEQ multiplex PCR, yet TCRdb's version contains in-frame clones alone and is incomplete. The sample lists a few million clones, over 85% occurring once. V gave up 8 bases and J gave up 4 bases, with 12 bases separating them. The CDR3 length is 14 residues. Germline lookup yields CDR1 MNHEY and CDR2 SMNVEV (reference sequence). The chain couples TRBV27 to TRBJ1-6; D gene unclear. The receptor comes from a man younger than 35 in good health. Material for sequencing was naive CD4+ T cells sorted from blood. Specified subset: CD45RA+ positively selected. The CDR3 DNA follows: TGTGCCAGCGGCTCGGCGGGATATAATTCACCCCTCCACTTT. Translated, it gives CASGSAGYNSPLHF.